These T cell receptor beta chains were read from a single sample in a study of T cells in localized non-small cell lung cancer. Profiling relied on immunoSEQ multiplex PCR, and the TCRdb table lists in-frame clones only, not all of them. Of about 36,000 clones listed, about 83% are singletons. The source material was peripheral blood, sampled before any cancer treatment. The receptor set was obtained from a woman aged 40 to 75 with stage I lung adenocarcinoma. CDR3s include the opening cysteine and the closing phenylalanine or tryptophan. The D gene is left open where the match is weak.

d_call j_call v_call cdr3_aa cdr3_nt
. TRBJ2-5 TRBV10-1 CASSESGTEQETQYF TGCGCCAGCAGTGAGTCAGGGACGGAACAAGAGACCCAGTACTTC
. TRBJ1-2 TRBV25-1 CASSESSRMGYTF TGTGCCAGCAGTGAATCTTCCAGGATGGGCTACACCTTC
. TRBJ2-2 TRBV7-9 CASVRVNTGELFF TGTGCCAGCGTTAGGGTGAACACCGGGGAGCTGTTTTTT
. TRBJ1-5 TRBV6-1 CASSEVVGEQPQHF TGTGCCAGCAGTGAAGTAGTGGGGGAACAGCCCCAGCATTTT
. TRBJ2-2 TRBV28 CASRHTISHTGELFF TGTGCCAGCAGGCATACCATTAGCCATACCGGGGAGCTGTTTTTT
TRBD2 TRBJ2-7 TRBV5-1 CASSLGLAGISYEQYF TGCGCCAGCAGCTTGGGACTAGCGGGGATCTCCTACGAGCAGTACTTC
. TRBJ2-2 TRBV4-2 CASSQEWLQDTGELFF TGTGCCAGCAGCCAAGAATGGTTGCAGGACACCGGGGAGCTGTTTTTT
. TRBJ1-3 TRBV5-1 CASSSQGAGNTIYF TGCGCCAGCAGCTCACAGGGTGCCGGAAACACCATATATTTT
TRBD1 TRBJ2-7 TRBV5-1 CASSLITGQGGEQYF TGCGCCAGCAGCTTGATCACGGGACAGGGGGGCGAGCAGTACTTC
. TRBJ2-7 TRBV19 CASSIGQTIYEQYF TGTGCCAGTAGTATCGGGCAGACAATCTACGAGCAGTACTTC
. TRBJ1-2 TRBV7-2 CASSLTGRYGYTF TGTGCCAGCAGCTTAACAGGGAGGTATGGCTACACCTTC
. TRBJ2-7 TRBV28 CASSPQTGSSYEQYF TGTGCCAGCAGTCCCCAGACGGGCAGTTCCTACGAGCAGTACTTC
. TRBJ2-3 TRBV29-1 CSVQGRTDTQYF TGCAGCGTTCAGGGGCGCACAGATACGCAGTATTTT
TRBD2 TRBJ2-3 TRBV28 CASSYWSYRENSAGEKRDTQYF TGTGCCAGCAGTTACTGGAGTTACAGGGAGAATTCAGCGGGAGAGAAGCGAGATACGCAGTATTTT
. TRBJ1-2 TRBV2 CARRGPSGFNGYTF TGTGCCAGACGAGGGCCGTCGGGATTTAATGGCTACACCTTC
. TRBJ1-2 TRBV18 CASSSNNYGYTF TGTGCCAGCTCATCGAATAACTATGGCTACACCTTC
. TRBJ1-1 TRBV9 CASSVGEGGSEAFF TGTGCCAGCAGCGTAGGGGAGGGAGGGAGTGAAGCTTTCTTT